A single T cell receptor beta chain is shown here with its context. Its antigen is unidentified. These data are taken from a study of chemoradiotherapy in HPV16-positive cancers. Study findings and constraints: Candidate HPV-specific clones and E7-related TCR motifs grew in tumor during treatment. In HPV16-positive patients, HPV-responsive T-cell expansion tracked better recurrence-free survival.

The CDR3 totals 15 residues. Trimming stripped 0 bases from V and 5 bases from J, with 11 bases between. The germline V gene encodes CDR1 LGHNA and CDR2 YNFKEQ. Profiled with immunoSEQ multiplex PCR; TCRdb holds only in-frame clones, not every one. The profile shows almost 4,500 clones, roughly 90% of them singletons. The biological material was taken from a patient who underwent chemoradiotherapy. The receptor was isolated from a human donor with HPV-associated anogenital cancer. The rearrangement joins TRBV4-2 to TRBJ1-5; D not resolved. As DNA, the CDR3 is TGTGCCAGCAGCCAAGATCCCAGCCTAGATCAGCCCCAGCATTTT. Translated, it gives CASSQDPSLDQPQHF.